The present T cell receptor beta chain was sequenced within a study of Ad26.COV2.S vaccination and SARS-CoV-2 variants. Study-level background: Donor allocation was to the COV1001 Ad26.COV2.S trial arm. Recipients of Ad26.COV2.S got it intramuscularly, once or twice 56 days apart.

The protocol was immunoSEQ multiplex PCR, while the TCRdb copy is restricted to in-frame clones and leaves out a portion. The table lists hundreds of thousands of clones, roughly 84% of them singletons. Treatment meaning: around 19 received Ad26.COV2.S at low or high dose, single or two shots; several received placebo; per-sample allocation not given. Following the first vaccine or placebo injection, samples were taken on day 63. An Ad26 vector expressing Wuhan-strain SARS-CoV-2 spike served as the vaccine. The CDR3 has 14 amino acids. Germline CDR1 reads MNHEY; CDR2 reads SMNVEV (reference sequence). V was cut by 1 base and J by 7 bases, with 12 bases left in between.

The source material was peripheral blood, sampled in a trial of Ad26.COV2.S vaccine versus placebo. The TCR was taken from a person aged 18-65 years who received the Ad26.COV2.S COVID-19 vaccine or a placebo. V gene TRBV27 combines with J gene TRBJ2-3; D gene uncertain. The CDR3 sequence: CASSLWGSGYTQYF. CDR3 DNA: TGTGCCAGCAGTTTATGGGGTTCTGGATATACGCAGTATTTT.